A selection of T cell receptor beta chains follows, all from one sample in a study of shared clonotypes between healthy human individuals. Sequencing used immunoSEQ multiplex PCR; TCRdb keeps in-frame clones, though not all of them. The table lists more than 2,000,000 clones, 90% to 95% of them singletons. Material: naive CD4+ T cells from PBMCs. Every receptor here comes from a young man in good health. Some clones in this sample may be carry-over from other donors' samples. The CDR3 runs from the conserved cysteine through the conserved F or W. The order of the fields is V gene, J gene, clone size, CDR3 length, D gene, CDR3 DNA, CDR3 protein. The D gene is left open where the match is weak. Size values are once, few and many counts, or a class for expanded clones, and some rows have none.

V gene: TRBV5-1
J gene: TRBJ2-1
clone size: -
CDR3 length: 14
D gene: -
CDR3 DNA: TGCGCCAGCAGCAGAAACCAGGACTACAATGAGCAGTTCTTC
CDR3 protein: CASSRNQDYNEQFF

V gene: TRBV25-1
J gene: TRBJ2-7
clone size: -
CDR3 length: 13
D gene: -
CDR3 DNA: TGTGCCAGCAGGAGGGCCGGCTCCTACGAGCAGTACTTC
CDR3 protein: CASRRAGSYEQYF

V gene: TRBV12-5
J gene: TRBJ1-1
clone size: -
CDR3 length: 18
D gene: TRBD1
CDR3 DNA: TGTGCTAGTGGTTTTTCCCCGGAACAGGGGCGTCCGAACACTGAAGCTTTCTTT
CDR3 protein: CASGFSPEQGRPNTEAFF

V gene: TRBV7-9
J gene: TRBJ1-1
clone size: -
CDR3 length: 13
D gene: -
CDR3 DNA: TGTGCCAGCAGCTTACTGGAGAACACTGAAGCTTTCTTT
CDR3 protein: CASSLLENTEAFF

V gene: TRBV5-1
J gene: TRBJ2-1
clone size: -
CDR3 length: 17
D gene: -
CDR3 DNA: TGCGCCAGCAGCTTGATACCCGTAGCGGCCTCCTACAATGAGCAGTTCTTC
CDR3 protein: CASSLIPVAASYNEQFF

V gene: TRBV7-3
J gene: TRBJ2-3
clone size: -
CDR3 length: 16
D gene: TRBD2
CDR3 DNA: TGTGCCAGCAGCTTAACAACTAGCGGGAGTGCAGATACGCAGTATTTT
CDR3 protein: CASSLTTSGSADTQYF

V gene: TRBV4-1
J gene: TRBJ1-2
clone size: -
CDR3 length: 15
D gene: TRBD1
CDR3 DNA: TGCGCCAGCAGCCAAGTAACAGGGGCGGGCTATGGCTACACCTTC
CDR3 protein: CASSQVTGAGYGYTF

V gene: TRBV6-6
J gene: TRBJ1-5
clone size: -
CDR3 length: 15
D gene: -
CDR3 DNA: TGTGCCAGCAAGTTTGGGCTTCGCGTCAATCAGCCCCAGCATTTT
CDR3 protein: CASKFGLRVNQPQHF

V gene: TRBV6-5
J gene: TRBJ1-1
clone size: -
CDR3 length: 13
D gene: -
CDR3 DNA: TGTGCCAGCAGTTACTCGGTGGGGGTTGGAGCTTTCTTT
CDR3 protein: CASSYSVGVGAFF

V gene: TRBV6-5
J gene: TRBJ1-5
clone size: -
CDR3 length: 15
D gene: -
CDR3 DNA: TGTGCCAGCAGTTACTCTGGGGTCTTCGGTCAGCCCCAGCATTTT
CDR3 protein: CASSYSGVFGQPQHF

V gene: TRBV14
J gene: TRBJ2-2
clone size: -
CDR3 length: 14
D gene: -
CDR3 DNA: TGTGCCAGCAGCCGAATCCTAGGGGCCGGGGAGCTGTTTTTT
CDR3 protein: CASSRILGAGELFF

V gene: TRBV28
J gene: TRBJ1-3
clone size: -
CDR3 length: 16
D gene: TRBD1
CDR3 DNA: TGTGCCAGCAGTTTTCTTCCGGCAGGGGGGGGAGACACCATATATTTT
CDR3 protein: CASSFLPAGGGDTIYF

V gene: TRBV14
J gene: TRBJ2-7
clone size: -
CDR3 length: 13
D gene: -
CDR3 DNA: TGTGCCAGCAGCCCCCGGGACATCTACGAGCAGTACTTC
CDR3 protein: CASSPRDIYEQYF

V gene: TRBV5-1
J gene: TRBJ1-3
clone size: -
CDR3 length: 14
D gene: -
CDR3 DNA: TGCGCCAGCAGCTTGACAACGGCTGGAAACACCATATATTTT
CDR3 protein: CASSLTTAGNTIYF

V gene: TRBV15
J gene: TRBJ1-2
clone size: -
CDR3 length: 14
D gene: TRBD1
CDR3 DNA: TGTGCCACCAGCAGAGAGGGACAGGGGTATGGCTACACCTTC
CDR3 protein: CATSREGQGYGYTF

V gene: TRBV30
J gene: TRBJ2-2
clone size: -
CDR3 length: 15
D gene: TRBD2
CDR3 DNA: TGTGCCTGGAGTACGGGGGGAGTAAGAACCGGGGAGCTGTTTTTT
CDR3 protein: CAWSTGGVRTGELFF

V gene: TRBV28
J gene: TRBJ2-7
clone size: once
CDR3 length: 13
D gene: TRBD1
CDR3 DNA: TGTGCCAGCACCGGGACAGTTGCCGACGAGCAGTACTTC
CDR3 protein: CASTGTVADEQYF

V gene: TRBV28
J gene: TRBJ1-5
clone size: once
CDR3 length: 13
D gene: -
CDR3 DNA: TGTGCCAGCAGTCCCCTCGGGAATCAGCCCCAGCATTTT
CDR3 protein: CASSPLGNQPQHF

V gene: TRBV2
J gene: TRBJ1-1
clone size: -
CDR3 length: 13
D gene: -
CDR3 DNA: TGTGCCAGCAGGAGGGGTTTGAACACTGAAGCTTTCTTT
CDR3 protein: CASRRGLNTEAFF

V gene: TRBV28
J gene: TRBJ1-1
clone size: -
CDR3 length: 14
D gene: TRBD1
CDR3 DNA: TGTGCCAGCCGAACGGGACAGGGCGCCACTGAAGCTTTCTTT
CDR3 protein: CASRTGQGATEAFF